The T cell receptor (beta chain) under discussion was sequenced for a study of blood T cell repertoires in COVID-19. Study details: Spain, Italy and the United States supplied samples that represented acute and convalescent COVID-19. PBMCs, B-cell-depleted T cells, or T cells were the source of the cDNA or gDNA that made up the material.

Germline CDR1 KGHSH, CDR2 LQKENI. Trimming took off 3 bases at V and 0 bases at J, with 9 bases between the two ends. This CDR3 has 15 amino acids. All enrollees were roughly 18 to 100 years old and from some 24 US areas. Original analysis: Amplification from reference gene primers served as the basis for estimated nucleated cell counts. TCRdb's table, derived via immunoSEQ multiplex PCR, lists solely in-frame clones and lacks some. Clonal size and the V and J genes are those of that table, whereas D and trimming came from the DNA. The profile shows about 270,000 clones, about nine tenths of them singletons.

Input material: PBMCs or T cells enriched from blood (not recorded which). This receptor was obtained from a middle-aged woman with acute COVID-19. J is TRBJ1-3 and V is TRBV18; possibly TRBD1 for D (5 bases). The CDR3 DNA sequence: TGTGCCAGCTCACCGGGACTGATCTCTGGAAACACCATATATTTT. The encoded protein is CASSPGLISGNTIYF.